This TCR beta chain comes out of a study of patients and donors after allogeneic stem cell transplantation. TCRdb fed the RT-PCR reads into MiXCR, producing one record per CDR3 protein. In the table there are 200,000 to 250,000 distinct CDR3 sequences, 13% to 15% of which are singletons. This clonotype turned up a few times. The ends were cut back, 2 bases at V and 2 bases at J, with 2 bases in the middle. The CDR3 sequence is 12 residues long. Germline CDR1 reads ENHRY; CDR2 reads SYGVKD. The sequenced sample was blood, either unsorted or a sorted T cell fraction (not recorded which). The chain combines TRBV10-3 with TRBJ2-3; D is ambiguous. The TCR was taken from a human donor who was either an allogeneic HSCT recipient or a stem cell or donor lymphocyte infusion donor (not recorded which). It is not recorded whose cells these are; they may come from a transplant donor. The CDR3 sequence is CAISEDTDTQYF. The DNA of the CDR3 is TGTGCCATCAGTGAGGACACAGATACGCAGTATTTT.